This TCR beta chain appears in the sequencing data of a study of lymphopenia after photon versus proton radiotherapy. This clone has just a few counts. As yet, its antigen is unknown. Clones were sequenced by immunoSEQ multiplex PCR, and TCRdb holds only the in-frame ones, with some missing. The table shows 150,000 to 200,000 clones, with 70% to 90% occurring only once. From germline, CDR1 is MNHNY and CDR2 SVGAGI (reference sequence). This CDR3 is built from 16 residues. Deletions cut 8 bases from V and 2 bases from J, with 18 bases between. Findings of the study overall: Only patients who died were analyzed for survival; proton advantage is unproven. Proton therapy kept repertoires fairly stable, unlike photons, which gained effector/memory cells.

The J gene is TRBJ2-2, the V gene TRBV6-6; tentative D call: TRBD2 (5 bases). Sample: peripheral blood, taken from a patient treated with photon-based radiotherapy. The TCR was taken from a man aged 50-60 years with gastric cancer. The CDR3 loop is CASGSEVARNTGELFF. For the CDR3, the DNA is TGTGCCAGCGGTTCGGAGGTGGCCCGAAACACCGGGGAGCTGTTTTTT.